Presented here are 28 T cell receptor beta chains from one specimen sequenced in a study of shared clonotypes between healthy human individuals. Sequencing was performed with immunoSEQ multiplex PCR; in TCRdb, only in-frame clones are kept and a portion is missing. The sample carries roughly 500,000 clones, almost 97% recorded once. The sequencing input was naive CD4+ T cells sorted from blood. Noted subset: CD45RA+ positively selected. Receptors originate from a woman younger than 45 in good health.

Worth noting for this clone: The same CDR3 is also encoded by other DNA sequences in this sample. V and J are TRBV30 and TRBJ2-7; tentatively, D is TRBD2 (5 bases). The CDR3 runs to 11 residues. Per the germline V gene, CDR1 is GTSNPN and CDR2 is SVGIG (reference sequence). The ends were cut back, 1 base at V and 6 bases at J, with 7 bases in the middle. The CDR3 reads CAWSDRGEQYF. The CDR3 DNA follows: TGTGCCTGGAGTGATCGGGGCGAGCAGTACTTC.

The CDR3 loop is CASSPRGGAPAGQYF. The DNA of the CDR3 is TGTGCCAGCTCCCCCAGAGGGGGCGCCCCCGCCGGGCAGTACTTC. The gene calls are TRBV18 and TRBJ2-7, with 7 bases aligning to TRBD1. V lost 6 bases, J lost 9 bases, and 17 bases stayed unmatched. The CDR3 length is 15 residues. In germline, CDR1 is KGHSH, CDR2 LQKENI.

V gene TRBV2 combines with J gene TRBJ2-7; 7 nucleotides line up with TRBD1. The germline V gene encodes CDR1 SNHLY and CDR2 FYNNEI. Trimming took 0 bases from V and 0 from J; bases not matched to a gene: 5. The CDR3 is made up of 16 amino acids. This chain's CDR3 is CASSEALGQNSYEQYF. The CDR3 DNA reads TGTGCCAGCAGTGAAGCGCTGGGACAGAACTCCTACGAGCAGTACTTC.

The gene calls are TRBV5-1 and TRBJ2-5, with 9 bases lining up with TRBD1. This CDR3 comprises 15 residues. The V and J ends lost 1 base and 6 bases, in that order; junction bases with no gene match: 7. Looked up from germline, CDR1 is SGHRS and CDR2 is YFSETQ. CDR3 sequence (DNA): TGCGCCAGCAGCTTGTCGGACAGGGGCTGGAAGACCCAGTACTTC. Its protein product is CASSLSDRGWKTQYF.

CDR3 sequence reads: CASRGQGSGEQFF. The CDR3 DNA reads as TGTGCCAGCAGGGGACAGGGTTCCGGTGAGCAGTTCTTC. The gene calls are TRBV2 and TRBJ2-1; 9 nucleotides agree with TRBD1. The germline V gene has CDR1 SNHLY and CDR2 FYNNEI. The CDR3 runs 13 residues. Trimming removed 6 bases from V and 9 bases from J; junction bases left unmatched: 6.

The V gene is TRBV5-4, the J gene TRBJ2-1; D unresolved. V was cut by 2 bases and J by 7 bases, with 19 bases left in between. Per germline, CDR1 SGHNT and CDR2 YYREEE (reference sequence). The CDR3 consists of 16 residues. The DNA of the CDR3 is TGTGCCAGCAGCTTTAGGACCTCCACAGTAGGAAATGAGCAGTTCTTC. This codes for CASSFRTSTVGNEQFF.

This sequence joins TRBV18 and TRBJ2-7; 9 nucleotides align to TRBD1. Germline-derived CDR1 and CDR2 are KGHSH and LQKENI. This CDR3 is 16 amino acids long. The junction had 13 bases not matched to a gene; V was cut back by 4 bases and J by 6 bases. DNA of the CDR3: TGTGCCAGCTCACTAACATCGGGGACAGGGTCCACCGAGCAGTACTTC. It translates to CASSLTSGTGSTEQYF.

V gene TRBV28 combines with J gene TRBJ1-1, with D uncertain. Germline V gene sequence: CDR1 MDHEN, CDR2 SYDVKM. This CDR3 is 15 amino acids long. Deletions cut 7 bases from V and 4 bases from J, with 19 bases between. The CDR3, as DNA: TGTGCCAGCACCCCCTCTTTTTCTAGTGGCACTGAAGCTTTCTTT. Amino acid sequence: CASTPSFSSGTEAFF.

The chain couples TRBV27 to TRBJ2-1; 7 positions agree with TRBD2. The junction had 12 bases not matched to a gene; V was cut back by 3 bases and J by 4 bases. Germline V CDR1 and CDR2: MNHEY, SMNVEV (reference sequence). CDR3 size: 17 residues. CDR3 loop: CASSFGRTSGAYNEQFF. The CDR3 DNA follows: TGTGCCAGCAGTTTCGGGAGGACCAGTGGAGCTTACAATGAGCAGTTCTTC.

J is TRBJ1-2 and V is TRBV7-8, with 8 bases matching TRBD1. Trimming took 2 bases from V and 7 from J; bases not matched to a gene: 6. Per the germline V gene, CDR1 is SGHVS and CDR2 is FQNEAQ. The CDR3 extends over 14 amino acids. The CDR3 protein is CASSLRQGASGYTF. DNA for the CDR3: TGTGCCAGCAGCTTACGGCAGGGGGCCAGTGGCTACACCTTC.

The CDR3 DNA sequence: TGTGCCAGCAGACGCGGTGCCGGGCGCCCTGAAGCTTTCTTT. Its translation: CASRRGAGRPEAFF. This chain joins TRBV7-9 and TRBJ1-1; unclear D gene. From germline, CDR1 is SEHNR and CDR2 FQNEAQ (reference sequence). The CDR3 has 14 residues. The germline V and J ends were trimmed by 6 bases and 6 bases, with 17 bases remaining between them.

This chain links TRBV18 with TRBJ2-5; 9 bases align to TRBD2. The assigned J gene may be wrong: the sequence end matches TRBJ2-7 better. The CDR3 spans 17 residues. Germline lookup yields CDR1 KGHSH and CDR2 LQKENI. The CDR3 bases are TGTGCCAGCTCACCAACAGCGGGAGGCCCAACAACGGCCGAGCAGTACTTC. This translates into CASSPTAGGPTTAEQYF.

This rearrangement joins TRBV5-4 to TRBJ2-7, with D unclear. V lost 0 bases and J lost 2, with 6 bases in between. The germline V gene encodes CDR1 SGHNT and CDR2 YYREEE (reference sequence). The CDR3 totals 13 residues. The CDR3 coding sequence is TGTGCCAGCAGCTTGGACAGAGCCTACGAGCAGTACTTC. Protein sequence: CASSLDRAYEQYF.

The gene calls are TRBV15 and TRBJ2-7, with D uncertain. V dropped 1 base and J dropped 4 bases, with 8 bases sitting between them. CDR1 is LNHNV, CDR2 YYDKDF, per germline (reference sequence). The CDR3 extends over 13 amino acids. The CDR3 DNA reads TGTGCCACCAGCAGAGCCGGGTTTTACGAGCAGTACTTC. It encodes CATSRAGFYEQYF.

The chain recombines TRBV29-1 with TRBJ2-2; the match to TRBD1 covers 9 bases. V lost 7 bases and J lost 7; bases outside the gene matches: 7. Germline loops: CDR1 SQVTM, CDR2 ANQGSEA. The CDR3 runs 13 residues. The CDR3, as DNA: TGCAGCGGGAAACAGGGGGCGGACGGGGAGCTGTTTTTT. This encodes CSGKQGADGELFF.

A note on this clone: A read error may account for a junction end that differs from germline. The rearrangement uses TRBV19 and TRBJ2-2, with 15 bases lining up with TRBD2. The CDR3 sequence is 17 residues long. Germline values: CDR1 LNHDA, CDR2 SQIVND (reference sequence). The CDR3 nucleotides read TGTGCCAGCAGTAATGGCGGGACTAGCGGGAGGACCGGGGAGCTGTTTTTT. It specifies CASSNGGTSGRTGELFF.

The CDR3 here is CASSEYGGTAGEKLFF. The CDR3 DNA reads TGTGCCAGCAGTGAATATGGCGGGACAGCCGGTGAAAAACTGTTTTTT. The chain combines TRBV6-1 with TRBJ1-4, with TRBD1 identical over 7 bases. V was pared by 2 bases and J by 7 bases, with 10 bases of the junction left unmatched. This CDR3 has 16 amino acids. In germline, CDR1 is MNHNS, CDR2 SASEGT.

The V and J genes are TRBV4-1 and TRBJ1-2; 7 bases line up with TRBD1. J gave up 5 bases and V 3 bases, and 6 bases lay outside the gene matches. This CDR3 has 14 residues. Germline V gene sequence: CDR1 MGHRA, CDR2 YSYEKL. CDR3 sequence reads: CASSQPGQTYGYTF. CDR3 sequence (DNA): TGCGCCAGCAGCCAGCCGGGACAGACTTATGGCTACACCTTC.

A remark on this clone: Compared with germline, one end of the junction differs, possibly owing to a read error. This chain joins TRBV28 and TRBJ2-5, with 7 positions matching TRBD1. The end of the DNA aligns better with TRBJ2-7, so the J call may be wrong. Looked up from germline, CDR1 is MDHEN and CDR2 is SYDVKM. CDR3 size: 13 residues. The CDR3 loop is CASRLTGAYEQYF. The CDR3 nucleotides are TGTGCCAGCCGTTTAACAGGGGCCTACGAGCAGTACTTC.

As regards this clone: The same CDR3 also results from other DNA sequences found in this sample. The rearrangement links TRBV28 to TRBJ2-7; TRBD2 might be the D (5 bases). Trimming took 5 bases from V and 2 from J, leaving 13 bases between them. The CDR3 sequence is 14 residues long. Germline V gene lookup returns CDR1 MDHEN and CDR2 SYDVKM. CDR3 sequence (DNA): TGTGCCAGCAGTACGGGCGGGCCTCCCTACGAGCAGTACTTC. As protein: CASSTGGPPYEQYF.

The chain couples TRBV6-5 to TRBJ2-1; 7 nucleotides match TRBD1. CDR3 length: 15 amino acids. CDR1 MNHEY and CDR2 SVGAGI come from the germline V gene. V was clipped by 8 bases and J by 4 bases; unmatched bases: 11. CDR3: CASFVLQGQYNEQFF. As DNA, the CDR3 is TGTGCCAGCTTTGTTTTACAGGGGCAATACAATGAGCAGTTCTTC.

The CDR3 DNA reads TGTGCCTGGGGAACTAGCGGGGGCCAAGAGACCCAGTACTTC. Protein product: CAWGTSGGQETQYF. This rearrangement joins TRBV30 to TRBJ2-5; 11 bases are shared with TRBD2. Germline V gene data show CDR1 as GTSNPN and CDR2 as SVGIG (reference sequence). This CDR3 spans 14 amino acids. Unmatched junction bases numbered 3, after V lost 5 bases and J lost 1 base. Filled out from reference TRBV30 and TRBJ2-5, the complete variable domain reads SQTIHQWPATLVQPVGSPLSLECTVEGTSNPNLYWYRQAAGRGLQLLFYSVGIGQISSEVPQNLSASRPQDRQFILSSKKLLLSDSGFYLCAWGTSGGQETQYFGPGTRLLVL.

V usage is TRBV19 and J usage is TRBJ1-5, with D possibly matching TRBD1 (5 bases). The CDR3 spans 14 residues. The V end was cut by 6 bases, the J end by 1 base, with 10 bases between. Germline V gene lookup returns CDR1 LNHDA and CDR2 SQIVND (reference sequence). For the CDR3, the DNA is TGTGCCAGTAGAAGGGGAGTCAGCAATCAGCCCCAGCATTTT. It specifies CASRRGVSNQPQHF. Full variable domain (rest looked up from reference TRBV19 and TRBJ1-5): DGGITQSPKYLFRKEGQNVTLSCEQNLNHDAMYWYRQDPGQGLRLIYYSQIVNDFQKGDIAEGYSVSREKKESFPLTVTSAQKNPTAFYLCASRRGVSNQPQHFGDGTRLSIL.

The J gene is TRBJ1-2, the V gene TRBV7-2; D gene ambiguous. This CDR3 has 15 residues. The V and J ends lost 2 bases and 4 bases respectively, with 14 bases between them. CDR1 is SGHTA, CDR2 FQGNSA, per germline. This chain's CDR3 is CASSLNRVTPYGYTF. The CDR3 DNA sequence: TGTGCCAGCAGCTTAAATCGTGTGACTCCCTATGGCTACACCTTC.

This clone was found once. CDR3 region: CASEYPPGGDSNQPQHF. CDR3 in DNA: TGTGCCAGCGAATACCCCCCAGGCGGAGATAGCAATCAGCCCCAGCATTTT. The V and J genes are TRBV25-1 and TRBJ1-5; D is undetermined. The CDR3 is 17 amino acids. From germline, CDR1 is MGHDK and CDR2 SYGVNS. V lost 8 bases to trimming and J lost 0 bases, with 20 bases between them.

The chain employs TRBV19 and TRBJ1-2; the D gene is possibly TRBD1 (6 bases). Germline values: CDR1 LNHDA, CDR2 SQIVND (reference sequence). Trimming stripped 5 bases from V and 7 bases from J, with 14 bases between. CDR3 size: 13 residues. The CDR3 DNA sequence: TGTGCCAGTAGTCCCACAGGGATGAGTGGCTACACCTTC. Amino acids: CASSPTGMSGYTF.

The chain joins TRBV27 to TRBJ2-6; D unresolved. CDR1 is MNHEY, CDR2 SMNVEV, per germline (reference sequence). Trimming removed 10 bases at V and 4 bases at J, with 11 bases between. CDR3 length: 13 residues. This CDR3 is CATRASGANVLTF. The CDR3 bases are TGTGCCACCCGGGCTTCCGGGGCCAACGTCCTGACTTTC.

This clone was seen more than once but under ten times. The chain joins TRBV30 to TRBJ1-5; D is unclear. V was pared by 5 bases and J by 4 bases, with 12 bases between. CDR1 and CDR2 from the germline V gene are GTSNPN and SVGIG (reference sequence). The CDR3 runs to 13 residues. In nucleotides, the CDR3 is TGTGCCTGGTCGATCGGCAATAATCAGCCCCAGCATTTT. Translating it yields CAWSIGNNQPQHF.